The 21 T cell receptor beta chains reported below all come from one sample, sequenced in a study of CD4 T cell repertoires in COVID-19. Assay: immunoSEQ multiplex PCR; the TCRdb copy retains only in-frame clones and omits some. In the table there are some 71,000 clones, roughly 85% of which are singletons. The specimen comprised CD4+ T cells from peripheral blood, sampled after recovery from COVID-19. These receptors came from a human donor who had COVID-19.

The V call is TRBV6-4, the J call TRBJ2-3; the D gene could be TRBD1 or TRBD2 (5 bases each). The CDR3 length is 15 residues. Germline V gene sequence: CDR1 MRHNA, CDR2 SNTAGT. The germline V and J ends were trimmed by 4 bases and 0 bases, with 11 bases remaining between them. The CDR3 DNA reads TGTGCCAGCAGTGGCGACGGGGCTAGCACAGATACGCAGTATTTT. It encodes CASSGDGASTDTQYF.

The V and J genes are TRBV11-2 and TRBJ1-5; D gene ambiguous. V lost 4 bases and J 0 bases, leaving 10 bases between the germline ends. Per the germline V gene, CDR1 is SGHAT and CDR2 is FQNNGV. This CDR3 is 15 amino acids long. For the CDR3, the DNA is TGTGCCAGCAGCTATGACGGTAATAGCAATCAGCCCCAGCATTTT. Translated: CASSYDGNSNQPQHF.

This clone was detected only a few times. The chain has TRBV2 and TRBJ2-2, with 10 bases matching TRBD2. CDR3 length: 15 amino acids. The V gene end was trimmed by 6 bases and the J gene end by 6 bases; junction bases not matched to a gene: 7. From germline, CDR1 is SNHLY and CDR2 FYNNEI. The CDR3 spells CASRVSSGSSGELFF. As DNA, the CDR3 is TGTGCCAGCAGAGTGTCTAGCGGGAGCTCCGGGGAGCTGTTTTTT.

The rearrangement links TRBV7-6 to TRBJ2-7; tentative D call: TRBD2 (6 bases). This CDR3 comprises 15 residues. The germline V gene encodes CDR1 SGHVS and CDR2 FNYEAQ. The V end was cut by 0 bases, the J end by 1 base, with 10 bases between. The CDR3 coding sequence is TGTGCCAGCAGCTTAGCGCGGGGCAAATCCTACGAGCAGTACTTC. Protein: CASSLARGKSYEQYF. The whole variable domain, filled in from reference TRBV7-6 and TRBJ2-7, reads GAGVSQSPRYKVTKRGQDVALRCDPISGHVSLYWYRQALGQGPEFLTYFNYEAQQDKSGLPNDRFSAERPEGSISTLTIQRTEQRDSAMYRCASSLARGKSYEQYFGPGTRLTVT.

This chain links TRBV19 with TRBJ1-2; maybe TRBD1 (6 bases). Germline V CDR1 and CDR2: LNHDA, SQIVND (reference sequence). There are 12 residues in the CDR3. V was trimmed by 10 bases and J by 7 bases, leaving 16 bases between them. Here the CDR3 DNA reads TGTGCCACCCTCTTCTCAGGGGCTGGCTACACCTTC. Translated, it gives CATLFSGAGYTF.

The J gene is TRBJ1-5, the V gene TRBV12-3 or TRBV12-4, with D possibly being TRBD1 (6 bases). The CDR3 length is 13 residues. V was cut by 10 bases and J by 5 bases, with 15 bases left in between. The CDR3 loop reads CATSGAPYQPQHF. CDR3 DNA sequence: TGTGCCACTTCAGGGGCACCCTATCAGCCCCAGCATTTT.

The chain combines TRBV5-6 with TRBJ1-5, with 12 bases that match TRBD1. This CDR3 has 18 residues. J gave up 2 bases and V 2 bases, and 8 bases lay outside the gene matches. Germline CDR1 is SGHDT and CDR2 is YYEEEE. CDR3 loop: CASSFGDRGRRGNQPQHF. CDR3 DNA: TGTGCCAGCAGCTTCGGGGACAGGGGGCGAAGGGGCAATCAGCCCCAGCATTTT.

This clone was counted between two and nine times. The chain couples TRBV30 to TRBJ1-6; D unclear. The germline CDR1 and CDR2 sequences are GTSNPN and SVGIG (reference sequence). V was clipped by 0 bases and J by 7 bases, with 4 bases between them. CDR3 size: 12 residues. The CDR3: CAWSVNNSPLHF. As DNA, the CDR3 is TGTGCCTGGAGTGTAAACAATTCACCCCTCCACTTT.

V usage is TRBV6-5 and J usage is TRBJ1-1, with 8 positions matching TRBD1. The trim removed 4 bases at V and 7 bases at J, leaving 8 bases unmatched. CDR1 is MNHEY, CDR2 SVGAGI, per germline. CDR3 length: 14 residues. The CDR3 DNA reads as TGTGCCAGCAGTTCAGGGGGCCGATCTTATGAAGCTTTCTTT. It is translated as CASSSGGRSYEAFF.

This chain connects TRBV19 to TRBJ2-6; no clear D. The V gene's germline CDR1 is LNHDA and CDR2 SQIVND (reference sequence). The germline V and J ends were trimmed by 3 bases and 0 bases, with 3 bases remaining between them. This CDR3 region has 14 residues. CDR3 sequence reads: CASSMSSGANVLTF. For the CDR3, the DNA is TGTGCCAGTAGTATGAGCTCTGGGGCCAACGTCCTGACTTTC.

V and J are TRBV11-3 and TRBJ2-7; the match to TRBD2 covers 14 bases. Germline lookup yields CDR1 SGHNT and CDR2 YENEEA. This CDR3 contains 16 residues. V gave up 3 bases and J gave up 5 bases; unmatched junction bases: 6. The CDR3 sequence: CASSLGTSGRIDEQYF. The CDR3 nucleotides read TGTGCCAGCAGCTTGGGGACTAGCGGGAGAATCGACGAGCAGTACTTC.

V usage is TRBV29-1 and J usage is TRBJ1-1; D not resolved. Deletions cut 3 bases from V and 1 base from J, with 9 bases between. Germline CDR1 reads SQVTM; CDR2 reads ANQGSEA. This CDR3 is built from 13 residues. The CDR3 DNA is TGCAGCGTTGAGGCCATTCAGAACACTGAAGCTTTCTTT. This encodes CSVEAIQNTEAFF.

The gene calls are TRBV7-8 and TRBJ1-6; maybe TRBD1 (6 bases). From germline, CDR1 is SGHVS and CDR2 FQNEAQ. CDR3 size: 14 residues. Deletions cut 6 bases from V and 4 bases from J, with 10 bases between. The CDR3 DNA is TGTGCCAGCAGGGACAGCCTGTATAATTCACCCCTCCACTTT. It translates to CASRDSLYNSPLHF.

The V gene is TRBV11-2, the J gene TRBJ2-6; D gene unclear. CDR1 and CDR2 (germline): SGHAT, FQNNGV. V was shortened by 0 bases and J by 0 bases, with 6 bases between the two germline ends. This CDR3 is built from 16 residues. CDR3 residues: CASSLEGFSGANVLTF. The CDR3, as DNA: TGTGCCAGCAGCTTAGAAGGGTTCTCTGGGGCCAACGTCCTGACTTTC.

This chain joins TRBV7-9 and TRBJ1-1, with a tentative D call TRBD1 (6 bases). From germline, CDR1 is SEHNR and CDR2 FQNEAQ (reference sequence). The CDR3 length is 15 residues. Trimming took 1 base from V and 5 from J, leaving 14 bases between them. This chain's CDR3 is CASSLVGGARTEAFF. The CDR3 nucleotides are TGTGCCAGCAGCTTAGTAGGGGGGGCTCGTACTGAAGCTTTCTTT.

The chain couples TRBV6-1 to TRBJ2-7; TRBD2 matches at 7 bases. The germline V gene has CDR1 MNHNS and CDR2 SASEGT. J was trimmed by 2 bases and V by 3 bases; bases with no gene match: 7. This CDR3 region has 15 residues. CDR3 nucleotide sequence: TGTGCCAGCAGTGACCTTGGGGGGGTCACCTACGAGCAGTACTTC. It encodes CASSDLGGVTYEQYF.

The gene calls are TRBV28 and TRBJ2-5; TRBD1 matches 7 bases. The CDR3 consists of 14 residues. Germline V lookup: CDR1 MDHEN, CDR2 SYDVKM. J lost 5 bases, V lost 4 bases, and 7 bases had no gene match. This CDR3 reads CASSSPTGTETQYF. The CDR3 bases are TGTGCCAGCAGTTCACCGACAGGGACGGAGACCCAGTACTTC. Complete variable domain (other parts from reference TRBV28 and TRBJ2-5): DVKVTQSSRYLVKRTGEKVFLECVQDMDHENMFWYRQDPGLGLRLIYFSYDVKMKEKGDIPEGYSVSREKKERFSLILESASTNQTSMYLCASSSPTGTETQYFGPGTRLLVL.

This sequence joins TRBV7-3 and TRBJ1-2; D is unclear. Germline values: CDR1 SGHTA, CDR2 FQGTGA. Trimming left V 1 base short and J 2 bases short, with 11 bases between. The CDR3 consists of 15 residues. CDR3 sequence reads: CASSLRRGANYGYTF. CDR3 nucleotides: TGTGCCAGCAGCTTAAGGCGGGGTGCAAACTATGGCTACACCTTC.

The chain employs TRBV11-2 and TRBJ1-3; possible D gene TRBD1, 5 bases. This CDR3 spans 15 amino acids. Germline V CDR1 and CDR2: SGHAT, FQNNGV. V was pared by 4 bases and J by 1 base, with 11 bases between. Written as DNA, the CDR3 is TGTGCCAGCAGCTCCCTGAAGGGGTCTGGAAACACCATATATTTT. Amino acids: CASSSLKGSGNTIYF.

This clone was detected a few times. The V and J genes are TRBV5-1 and TRBJ1-5; perhaps TRBD1 as D (6 bases). This CDR3 has 14 residues. V was pared by 5 bases and J by 4 bases, with 13 bases between. Germline CDR1 SGHRS, CDR2 YFSETQ. As DNA, the CDR3 is TGCGCCAGCAGTCCCACAGGGCGGAATCAGCCCCAGCATTTT. Its protein product is CASSPTGRNQPQHF.

The chain carries TRBV27 and TRBJ2-2; D gene ambiguous. The CDR3 has 14 amino acids. Germline V CDR1 and CDR2: MNHEY, SMNVEV (reference sequence). Trimming took off 8 bases at V and 2 bases at J, with 12 bases between the two ends. CDR3 bases: TGTGCCAGCTCCACGAATACTAACACCGGGGAGCTGTTTTTT. It is translated as CASSTNTNTGELFF.